This T cell receptor beta chain comes out of a study of breast tumors, draining lymph nodes, adjacent tissues. Broader study findings: Luminal-like breast cancer showed significantly higher tumor–nontumor repertoire similarity than basal-like. Compared with lymph nodes, tumors were less diverse; compared with nontumor tissue, more.

MiXCR was run by TCRdb on the multiplex PCR reads, yielding one entry per CDR3 protein. The profile covers 14,000 to 15,000 distinct CDR3 sequences, with around 50% appearing a single time and under 30% taken by the ten largest. Comment on this clonotype: As yet, its antigen is unknown.

Trimming stripped 6 bases from V and 4 bases from J, with 14 bases between. Germline values: CDR1 SGHVS, CDR2 FNYEAQ. The CDR3 sequence is 14 residues long. This receptor was taken from a female donor with breast cancer. Some clones in this sample may be carry-over from other donors' samples. Sequencing was performed on tumor-adjacent breast tissue. The J gene is TRBJ2-3, the V gene TRBV7-6, with a tentative D call TRBD2 (6 bases). CDR3 sequence reads: CASSQGEVPDTQYF. CDR3 nucleotides: TGTGCCAGCAGTCAAGGGGAGGTCCCAGATACGCAGTATTTT.